This TCR beta chain appears in the sequencing data of a study of shared clonotypes between healthy human individuals. Each sorted subset replicate got 200 ng genomic DNA, roughly 30,000 genomes. In the original processing: For the immunoSEQ data, sequences were junction-only without quality scores, so filtering differed. Assay: immunoSEQ multiplex PCR; the TCRdb copy retains only in-frame clones and omits some. That table furnishes V, J and clone size, whereas the DNA furnished D and trimming. The sample gives 2 million or so clones, about 95% of which show up once; 0.1% to 0.15% is in the top ten. The CDR3 has 16 amino acids. CDR1 and CDR2 from the germline V gene are SNHLY and FYNNEI. The V gene lost 4 bases and the J gene lost 0 bases, with 14 bases spanning the gap.

The chain links TRBV2 to TRBJ2-3; D possibly corresponds to TRBD2 (5 bases). This clonotype was obtained from a man aged 18 to 30 in good health. The sample consisted of naive CD4+ T cells sorted from blood. Noted subset: CD45RA+ positively selected. The chain's CDR3 is CASSARRLASTDTQYF. The CDR3 DNA reads as TGTGCCAGCAGTGCACGCAGGCTAGCTAGCACAGATACGCAGTATTTT.